This T cell receptor beta chain was profiled in a study of response to subunit inactivated influenza vaccine listed by TCRdb under 2018. Study-level background: To follow how T cells responded to a trivalent subunit inactivated influenza vaccine, the researchers relied on deep quantitative profiling of the T cell receptor repertoire. Findings and caveats that apply to the study as a whole: According to the authors, only a limited number of new T cells may be recruited by each seasonal influenza vaccination.

Germline trimming amounts to 7 bases on V and 6 bases on J, with 9 as the count of junction bases outside the gene matches. Sequences ENHRY (CDR1) and SYGVKD (CDR2) are obtained from the germline V gene. From the cysteine up to the phenylalanine, the CDR3 has a length of 15 residues. The DNA shown is the 45-base CDR3, in frame from base 1. The library was generated by RT-PCR. Sequencing took place on an Illumina HiSeq 2500. Through fastp at Q25 and MiXCR, TCRdb rebuilt clones from the public reads, retaining in-frame beta chains. When rows share a CDR3 protein, they turn into one entry using the most common DNA and genes. The sample has 290,000 or so distinct CDR3 sequences on record, roughly 20% of them singletons. About 9.3% of the sample goes to the ten largest clones. On this clonotype: Its recognized antigen is unknown. Per-nucleotide qualities are absent, and no much larger clonotype sits a single base away.

The sample in question was PBMCs from blood, obtained approximately 22 months after vaccination. This TCR was recovered from a man aged 50 to 69 who received an inactivated influenza vaccine. Donor details come from another sample of the same person, matched by shared clones. The sequence links TRBV10-3 to TRBJ2-3, and 11 bases in between align with TRBD2. For the CDR3, the sequence is CAITDGLAGSDTQYF. The sequenced DNA: TGTGCCATCACCGACGGACTAGCGGGCTCTGATACGCAGTATTTT.